The 14 T cell receptor beta chains below all came from one sample that was sequenced in a study of blood T cells in healthy people across ages. Through a sample-barcoded 5' primer and a J-beta primer mix, a second PCR was run for roughly 6 to 11 cycles. MiXCR was run by TCRdb on the 5' RACE reads, yielding one entry per CDR3 protein. This repertoire shows under 800,000 distinct CDR3 sequences, more than 20% found once; its top ten account for roughly 3.9%. The sequencing sample was made of blood. These receptors were collected from a man between 65 and 85 years old in good health.

This clonotype turned up a few times. CDR3: CASSAGGPGDTQYF. For the CDR3, the DNA is TGTGCCAGCAGCGCCGGAGGGCCTGGAGATACGCAGTATTTT. The gene calls are TRBV11-2 and TRBJ2-3; maybe TRBD2 (6 bases). The CDR3 is 14 amino acids. Germline V lookup: CDR1 SGHAT, CDR2 FQNNGV. V lost 5 bases, J lost 5 bases, and 14 bases lay in between.

This chain joins TRBV6-2 or TRBV6-3 and TRBJ2-1; 7 bases are shared with TRBD1. The end of the DNA aligns better with TRBJ2-7, so the J call may be wrong. The CDR3 runs to 15 residues. Germline V gene sequence: CDR1 MNHEY, CDR2 SVGEGT. The CDR3 region has the DNA TGTGCCAGCAGTTACTCCCCCGACAGGGCAGAGGAGCAGTACTTC. This sequence encodes CASSYSPDRAEEQYF.

This clonotype was seen a few times. The chain joins TRBV7-9 to TRBJ2-1, with 15 nucleotides matching TRBD2. CDR3 length equals 17 residues. Trimming cost V 4 bases and J 4 bases; bases outside gene matches: 5. The germline gives CDR1 SEHNR, CDR2 FQNEAQ (reference sequence). CDR3 DNA: TGTGCCAGCAGCTCCTGGACTAGCGGGAGGGCATACAATGAGCAGTTCTTC. It translates to CASSSWTSGRAYNEQFF.

This clonotype was observed a few times. The J gene is TRBJ2-5, the V gene TRBV5-1; 7 bases agree with TRBD1. This CDR3 region has 13 residues. The V gene's germline CDR1 is SGHRS and CDR2 YFSETQ. V was clipped by 3 bases and J by 4 bases; unmatched bases: 3. CDR3 DNA: TGCGCCAGCAGCTGGGACAGTGCAGAGACCCAGTACTTC. This sequence encodes CASSWDSAETQYF.

This clonotype has only a few counts. This chain connects TRBV6-1 to TRBJ2-1; D remains ambiguous. V lost 3 bases and J 7 bases, leaving 4 bases between the germline ends. The CDR3 sequence is 11 residues long. Germline V gene sequence: CDR1 MNHNS, CDR2 SASEGT. CDR3 nucleotide sequence: TGTGCCAGCAGTGACGGAAATGAGCAGTTCTTC. Translated: CASSDGNEQFF.

This rearrangement joins TRBV10-3 to TRBJ1-1; no definite D call. The CDR3 has 14 amino acids. Per germline, CDR1 ENHRY and CDR2 SYGVKD. V lost 4 bases and J lost 1, with 10 bases in between. CDR3 in amino acids: CAISVAAGNTEAFF. The CDR3 DNA sequence: TGTGCCATCAGTGTGGCTGCGGGGAACACTGAAGCTTTCTTT.

The chain employs TRBV7-2 and TRBJ2-5; D remains ambiguous. This CDR3 has 15 amino acids. Looked up from germline, CDR1 is SGHTA and CDR2 is FQGNSA. V was pared by 3 bases and J by 0 bases, with 11 bases between. Here the CDR3 DNA reads TGTGCCAGCAGCTTTGGGCTAGGGTACCAAGAGACCCAGTACTTC. The encoded protein is CASSFGLGYQETQYF.

A few counts support this clonotype. This chain uses TRBV29-1 with TRBJ2-1; no reliable D call. This CDR3 is built from 13 residues. CDR1 and CDR2 from the germline V gene are SQVTM and ANQGSEA. V lost 6 bases and J lost 1, with 10 bases in between. CDR3 in amino acids: CSVDLGSYNEQFF. The DNA of the CDR3 is TGCAGCGTGGACCTAGGGTCCTACAATGAGCAGTTCTTC.

This clonotype was found a few times. DNA for the CDR3: TGTGCCAGCAGTGAATCGGGGCGGGGCCCGTACCAAGAGACCCAGTACTTC. This translates into CASSESGRGPYQETQYF. V gene TRBV25-1 combines with J gene TRBJ2-5; D perhaps matches TRBD2 (6 bases). Trimming left V 1 base short and J 0 bases short, with 15 bases between. Germline CDR1 reads MGHDK; CDR2 reads SYGVNS. This CDR3 contains 17 residues.

A few counts support this clonotype. This CDR3 fails to terminate in the conserved phenylalanine or tryptophan, so it likely reflects a read error. This sequence joins TRBV20-1 and TRBJ1-5; possible D gene TRBD1, 5 bases. CDR1 is DFQATT, CDR2 SNEGSKA, per germline (reference sequence). With 0 bases removed from V and 1 base from J, the gap between germline ends came to 7 bases. This CDR3 contains 14 residues. CDR3 sequence (DNA): TGCAGTGCTAGAGATCGGGGCAGCAATCAGCCCCAGCATCTT. It encodes CSARDRGSNQPQHL.

Ten or more counts support this clonotype. V usage is TRBV5-6 and J usage is TRBJ1-2; D gene unclear. V was cut by 0 bases and J by 0 bases, with 3 bases left in between. This CDR3 is built from 13 residues. CDR1 and CDR2 from the germline V gene are SGHDT and YYEEEE. The CDR3, as DNA: TGTGCCAGCAGCTTGGCCACTAACTATGGCTACACCTTC. This encodes CASSLATNYGYTF.

The table lists this clonotype with a few counts. The chain is built from TRBV5-1 and TRBJ1-2, with TRBD1 as a possible D gene (5 bases). Germline loops: CDR1 SGHRS, CDR2 YFSETQ. Trimming left V 0 bases short and J 8 bases short, with 14 bases between. The CDR3 length is 14 residues. The CDR3 sequence is CASSLEEGAGGYTF. Here the CDR3 DNA reads TGCGCCAGCAGCTTGGAGGAAGGGGCTGGAGGCTACACCTTC.

DNA for the CDR3: TGTGCCAGCAGCCAAGAAGGAAGCGGGAGGCGTTCGCAGTATTTT. It is translated as CASSQEGSGRRSQYF. The gene calls are TRBV3-1 and TRBJ2-3; 9 nucleotides agree with TRBD2. Trimming removed 0 bases from V and 10 bases from J; junction bases left unmatched: 8. CDR1 is LGHDT, CDR2 YNNKEL, per germline (reference sequence). The CDR3 runs 15 residues.

CDR3 sequence reads: CASSLGHGDTQYF. In DNA, the CDR3 is TGTGCCAGCAGTTTAGGACACGGAGATACGCAGTATTTT. V and J are TRBV12-3 or TRBV12-4 and TRBJ2-3; no clear D gene. The V end lost 1 base, the J end lost 5 bases, and 7 bases lay between the germline ends. The CDR3 covers 13 residues.